Presented here are 28 T cell receptor beta chains from one specimen sequenced in a study of CD8 T cells in ankylosing spondylitis. MiXCR, run by TCRdb on the 5' RACE reads, gives a single entry per CDR3 protein. The sample yields under 450,000 distinct CDR3 sequences, 20% to 25% seen once. Sequencing was carried out using blood, either unsorted or a sorted T cell fraction (not recorded which). The receptors originated from a male donor with ankylosing spondylitis or in good health (not recorded which).

This clonotype was detected only once. The chain recombines TRBV27 with TRBJ2-5; 14 nucleotides agree with TRBD2. Germline-derived CDR1 and CDR2 are MNHEY and SMNVEV (reference sequence). This CDR3 comprises 15 residues. Trimming at V came to 2 bases and at J to 5 bases, leaving 1 base not matched to a gene. The CDR3 coding sequence is TGTGCCAGCAGTTTAGGGACTAGCGGGAGCGAGACCCAGTACTTC. It yields the protein CASSLGTSGSETQYF.

This chain links TRBV2 with TRBJ2-1; D call uncertain. The germline V gene encodes CDR1 SNHLY and CDR2 FYNNEI. The CDR3 consists of 14 residues. V gave up 9 bases and J gave up 4 bases, with 16 bases separating them. The CDR3 DNA sequence: TGTGCCAGGAGACTCCATCCTTTATACAATGAGCAGTTCTTC. Its translation: CARRLHPLYNEQFF.

The J gene is TRBJ1-3, the V gene TRBV10-3, with D unclear. The ends were cut back, 6 bases at V and 3 bases at J, with 12 bases in the middle. CDR1 and CDR2 (germline): ENHRY, SYGVKD. This CDR3 spans 14 amino acids. CDR3 sequence: CAISSGGLGNTIYF. The CDR3 coding sequence is TGTGCCATCAGCAGTGGCGGGCTTGGAAACACCATATATTTT.

The rearrangement joins TRBV28 to TRBJ2-3; no reliable D call. V was trimmed by 2 bases and J by 3 bases, leaving 9 bases between them. This CDR3 comprises 14 residues. Per the germline V gene, CDR1 is MDHEN and CDR2 is SYDVKM. CDR3 in amino acids: CASSLHERTDTQYF. CDR3 bases: TGTGCCAGCAGTTTACATGAGAGGACAGATACGCAGTATTTT.

The V call is TRBV20-1, the J call TRBJ2-7; D unresolved. The CDR3 length is 13 residues. The germline V and J ends were trimmed by 1 base and 3 bases, with 10 bases remaining between them. CDR1 is DFQATT, CDR2 SNEGSKA, per germline (reference sequence). The CDR3 loop reads CSARASGYYEQYF. The DNA of the CDR3 is TGCAGTGCTAGAGCATCCGGGTACTACGAGCAGTACTTC.

The V call is TRBV12-3 or TRBV12-4, the J call TRBJ2-2; D gene unclear. This CDR3 comprises 15 residues. Trimming took off 3 bases at V and 4 bases at J, with 12 bases between the two ends. The CDR3 DNA is TGTGCCAGCAGTTTCGATCACTCGGGCACCGGGGAGCTGTTTTTT. Protein: CASSFDHSGTGELFF.

The chain couples TRBV7-2 to TRBJ2-1, with 10 bases matching TRBD1. Trimming took 5 bases from V and 8 from J; bases not matched to a gene: 9. Per the germline V gene, CDR1 is SGHTA and CDR2 is FQGNSA. The CDR3 spans 15 residues. CDR3 amino acids: CASSEWGQGPDEQFF. CDR3 in DNA: TGTGCCAGCAGCGAGTGGGGACAGGGGCCGGATGAGCAGTTCTTC.

V and J are TRBV5-1 and TRBJ2-7; D gene uncertain. Germline CDR1 and CDR2: SGHRS and YFSETQ. The CDR3 consists of 12 residues. With 6 bases removed from V and 4 bases from J, the gap between germline ends came to 11 bases. CDR3 DNA: TGCGCCAGCAAGTACAGAGATTACGAGCAGTACTTC. Protein: CASKYRDYEQYF.

This clonotype was seen more than once but under ten times. The rearrangement uses TRBV20-1 and TRBJ2-1; TRBD1 matches at 8 bases. V dropped 3 bases and J dropped 7; count of bases not matched to a gene: 11. The CDR3 length is 15 residues. The germline gives CDR1 DFQATT, CDR2 SNEGSKA (reference sequence). The CDR3 is CSARTGVISMNEQFF. CDR3 coding DNA: TGCAGTGCTAGGACAGGGGTGATTTCCATGAATGAGCAGTTCTTC.

This clonotype was detected only a few times. The chain uses TRBV10-3 and TRBJ2-2; 7 positions match TRBD1. V was pared by 0 bases and J by 3 bases, with 4 bases of the junction left unmatched. In germline, CDR1 is ENHRY, CDR2 SYGVKD. The CDR3 is made up of 16 amino acids. CDR3: CAISESGQDDTGELFF. The CDR3 region has the DNA TGTGCCATCAGTGAGTCCGGACAGGACGACACCGGGGAGCTGTTTTTT.

V gene TRBV11-2 combines with J gene TRBJ2-3, with 7 bases aligning to TRBD2. Trimming at V came to 1 base and at J to 1 base, leaving 8 bases not matched to a gene. The CDR3 totals 17 residues. Germline lookup yields CDR1 SGHAT and CDR2 FQNNGV. As DNA, the CDR3 is TGTGCCAGCAGCTTAGTACCAGCGGGGTCTCGCACAGATACGCAGTATTTT. As protein: CASSLVPAGSRTDTQYF.

The gene calls are TRBV3-1 and TRBJ2-3, with D maybe TRBD2 (6 bases). The CDR3 runs 16 residues. V dropped 4 bases and J dropped 2 bases, with 16 bases sitting between them. Germline assignment: CDR1 LGHDT and CDR2 YNNKEL (reference sequence). This chain's CDR3 is CASSPVGDFPTDTQYF. CDR3 nucleotide sequence: TGTGCCAGCAGCCCGGTAGGGGACTTCCCCACAGATACGCAGTATTTT.

This chain links TRBV20-1 with TRBJ2-2; 7 bases are shared with TRBD1. Germline-derived CDR1 and CDR2 are DFQATT and SNEGSKA (reference sequence). The CDR3 totals 16 residues. After removal of 0 bases from V and 7 bases from J, the junction contained 11 bases not matched to a gene. The chain's CDR3 is CSARDSRQGSDGELFF. Here the CDR3 DNA reads TGCAGTGCTAGAGATAGTCGACAGGGCTCTGACGGGGAGCTGTTTTTT.

V and J are TRBV12-3 or TRBV12-4 and TRBJ2-7; the match to TRBD1 covers 7 bases. This CDR3 spans 16 amino acids. The V segment lost 4 bases and the J segment 6 bases; nucleotides outside the gene matches: 15. Written as DNA, the CDR3 is TGTGCCAGCAGTTCCCCTTTTACGACAGGGTTGGCCGAGCAGTACTTC. Translating gives CASSSPFTTGLAEQYF.

This clonotype has more than one count but fewer than ten. J is TRBJ2-7 and V is TRBV29-1; TRBD1 matches 8 bases. V lost 7 bases, J lost 5 bases, and 7 bases stayed unmatched. Germline V CDR1 and CDR2: SQVTM, ANQGSEA. This CDR3 has 12 amino acids. The CDR3 protein is CSAGQGVDEQYF. CDR3 DNA: TGCAGCGCAGGACAGGGTGTGGACGAGCAGTACTTC.

The chain couples TRBV12-3 or TRBV12-4 to TRBJ2-5; TRBD2 might be the D (5 bases). The V end lost 3 bases, the J end lost 0 bases, and 14 bases lay between the germline ends. The CDR3 contains 16 residues. The CDR3 protein is CASSFSLASYQETQYF. Written as DNA, the CDR3 is TGTGCCAGCAGTTTTAGCCTAGCTTCGTACCAAGAGACCCAGTACTTC.

In this sample, this clonotype turned up a few times. The chain employs TRBV20-1 and TRBJ2-7; TRBD1 matches 7 bases. With V trimmed by 5 bases and J by 4 bases, 14 bases remained unmatched. The CDR3 loop spans 15 amino acids. From germline, CDR1 is DFQATT and CDR2 SNEGSKA (reference sequence). Here the CDR3 reads CSARRTRDSQYEQYF. CDR3 nucleotide sequence: TGCAGTGCTCGCAGGACCCGGGACAGCCAATACGAGCAGTACTTC.

V usage is TRBV12-3 or TRBV12-4 and J usage is TRBJ2-3; TRBD2 agrees at 9 bases. The CDR3 runs 16 residues. The trim removed 1 base at V and 2 bases at J, leaving 4 bases unmatched. DNA of the CDR3: TGTGCCAGCAGTTTAGTTCTAGCGGGGTACACAGATACGCAGTATTTT. Amino acids: CASSLVLAGYTDTQYF.

The gene calls are TRBV6-2 or TRBV6-3 and TRBJ2-2; D is undetermined. The V end lost 6 bases, the J end lost 5 bases, and 13 bases lay between the germline ends. CDR3 length: 14 residues. Germline values: CDR1 MNHEY, CDR2 SVGEGT. CDR3 bases: TGTGCCAGCAGCCACAAGATGGAGACCGGGGAGCTGTTTTTT. Translation: CASSHKMETGELFF.

This clonotype was observed a handful of times. V is TRBV7-9 and J is TRBJ2-7; 9 bases are shared with TRBD1. The CDR3 loop spans 16 amino acids. Germline V gene lookup returns CDR1 SEHNR and CDR2 FQNEAQ (reference sequence). V lost 5 bases and J lost 2; bases outside the gene matches: 10. DNA of the CDR3: TGTGCCAGCAGCCAGCCCGGACAGGGGACAACCTACGAGCAGTACTTC. Amino acid sequence: CASSQPGQGTTYEQYF.

This clonotype was detected a few times. This chain connects TRBV27 to TRBJ2-2; the D is unclear. The germline V gene has CDR1 MNHEY and CDR2 SMNVEV (reference sequence). The CDR3 is 12 amino acids. Trimming cost V 7 bases and J 3 bases, with 6 bases left between them. CDR3 region: CASMQYTGELFF. The CDR3 nucleotides are TGTGCCAGCATGCAGTACACCGGGGAGCTGTTTTTT.

This clonotype was seen a single time. The rearrangement joins TRBV12-3 or TRBV12-4 to TRBJ1-1, with 7 nucleotides matching TRBD1. V trimming: 4 bases; J trimming: 4 bases; junction bases outside the gene matches: 6. The CDR3 extends over 14 amino acids. This CDR3 is CASSSTGLVTEAFF. In DNA, the CDR3 is TGTGCCAGCAGTTCGACAGGGTTAGTCACTGAAGCTTTCTTT.

This clonotype was found a few times. The genes are TRBV28 and TRBJ2-1; 8 bases map to TRBD2. Germline loops: CDR1 MDHEN, CDR2 SYDVKM. The CDR3 extends over 16 amino acids. Trimming cost V 3 bases and J 8 bases; bases outside gene matches: 12. CDR3 in amino acids: CASSLPTGLGGHEQFF. The CDR3 DNA follows: TGTGCCAGCAGTTTGCCTACGGGACTAGGCGGGCATGAGCAGTTCTTC.

This clonotype was recorded a few times. The chain uses TRBV27 and TRBJ2-3; D tentatively reads TRBD1 or TRBD2 (5 bases each). This CDR3 spans 19 amino acids. V was cut by 4 bases and J by 1 base, with 24 bases left in between. Germline loops: CDR1 MNHEY, CDR2 SMNVEV (reference sequence). CDR3 residues: CASSSMFDGAPAGTDTQYF. In nucleotides, the CDR3 is TGTGCCAGCAGTTCCATGTTTGACGGGGCCCCTGCGGGCACAGATACGCAGTATTTT.

This clonotype was counted ten times or more. The chain combines TRBV5-4 with TRBJ1-2; D is uncertain. This CDR3 spans 12 amino acids. Germline V gene data show CDR1 as SGHNT and CDR2 as YYREEE (reference sequence). The V gene lost 4 bases and the J gene lost 5 bases, with 9 bases spanning the gap. In nucleotides, the CDR3 is TGTGCCAGCAGCACCGGGGTTTATGGCTACACCTTC. This codes for CASSTGVYGYTF.

Only a few counts were recorded for this clonotype. The CDR3 loop is CASIGQGGETQYF. CDR3 DNA: TGTGCCAGCATAGGACAGGGTGGCGAGACCCAGTACTTC. This chain joins TRBV7-9 and TRBJ2-5, with 8 bases identical to TRBD1. This CDR3 spans 13 amino acids. V lost 7 bases and J lost 5; bases outside the gene matches: 6. CDR1 is SEHNR and CDR2 is FQNEAQ in the germline V gene (reference sequence).

There are a few counts of this clonotype. The chain couples TRBV12-3 or TRBV12-4 to TRBJ2-3; D gene ambiguous. The ends were cut back, 2 bases at V and 2 bases at J, with 11 bases in the middle. The CDR3 has 15 amino acids. The CDR3 loop reads CASSLWGTPTDTQYF. CDR3 bases: TGTGCCAGCAGTTTATGGGGAACTCCCACAGATACGCAGTATTTT.

V usage is TRBV5-5 and J usage is TRBJ2-7; D possibly corresponds to TRBD1 (6 bases). Germline V gene sequence: CDR1 SGHKS, CDR2 YYEKEE (reference sequence). Trimming took off 1 base at V and 3 bases at J, with 11 bases between the two ends. The CDR3 runs 14 residues. CDR3 DNA sequence: TGTGCCAGCAGCTTGTTCCGGGACATCTACGAGCAGTACTTC. Translating it yields CASSLFRDIYEQYF.